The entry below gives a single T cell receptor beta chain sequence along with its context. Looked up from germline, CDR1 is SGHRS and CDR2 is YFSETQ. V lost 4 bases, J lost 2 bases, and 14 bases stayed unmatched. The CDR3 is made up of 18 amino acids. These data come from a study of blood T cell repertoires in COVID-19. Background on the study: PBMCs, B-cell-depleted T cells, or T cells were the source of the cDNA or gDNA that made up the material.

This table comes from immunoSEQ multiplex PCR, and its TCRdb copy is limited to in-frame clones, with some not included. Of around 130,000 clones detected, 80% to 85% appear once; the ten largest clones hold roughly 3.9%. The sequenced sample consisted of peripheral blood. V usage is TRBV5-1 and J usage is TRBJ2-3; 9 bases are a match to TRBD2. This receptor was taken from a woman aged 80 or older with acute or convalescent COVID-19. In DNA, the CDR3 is TGCGCCAGCAGCCTTTCTCCGATGGTAGCGGGGGCCACAGATACGCAGTATTTT. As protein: CASSLSPMVAGATDTQYF. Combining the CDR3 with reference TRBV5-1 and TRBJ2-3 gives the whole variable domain KAGVTQTPRYLIKTRGQQVTLSCSPISGHRSVSWYQQTPGQGLQFLFEYFSETQRNKGNFPGRFSGRQFSNSRSEMNVSTLELGDSALYLCASSLSPMVAGATDTQYFGPGTRLTVL.